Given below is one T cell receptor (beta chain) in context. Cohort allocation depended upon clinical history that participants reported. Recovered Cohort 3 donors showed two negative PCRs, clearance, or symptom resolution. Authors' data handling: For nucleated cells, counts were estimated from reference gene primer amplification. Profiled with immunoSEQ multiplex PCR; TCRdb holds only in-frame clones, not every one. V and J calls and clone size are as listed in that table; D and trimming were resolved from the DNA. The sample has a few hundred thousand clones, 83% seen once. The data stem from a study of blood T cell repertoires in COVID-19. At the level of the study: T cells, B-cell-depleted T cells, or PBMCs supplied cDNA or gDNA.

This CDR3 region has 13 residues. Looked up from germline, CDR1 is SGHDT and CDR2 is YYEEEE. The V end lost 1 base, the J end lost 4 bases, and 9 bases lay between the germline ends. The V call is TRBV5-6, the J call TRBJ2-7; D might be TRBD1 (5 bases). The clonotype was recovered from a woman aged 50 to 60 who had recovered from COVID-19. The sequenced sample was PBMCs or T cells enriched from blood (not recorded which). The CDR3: CASSLLQVYEQYF. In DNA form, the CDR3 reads TGTGCCAGCAGCTTGTTACAGGTTTACGAGCAGTACTTC.